The next 7 T cell receptor beta chains were all read from a single sample in a study of blood T cell repertoires in COVID-19. TCRdb's copy holds only in-frame clones and misses some; the assay was immunoSEQ multiplex PCR. This sample has about 110,000 clones, with about 85% found just once. The sequenced sample was peripheral blood. These receptors all stem from a human donor in a cohort sampled during active COVID-19.

The CDR3 reads CASSQDRGTNTEAFF. CDR3 in DNA: TGTGCCAGCAGCCAGGACAGGGGGACGAACACTGAAGCTTTCTTT. The V call is TRBV6-6, the J call TRBJ1-1; TRBD1 agrees at 10 bases. This CDR3 contains 15 residues. Germline loops: CDR1 MNHNY, CDR2 SVGAGI (reference sequence). J lost 1 base, V lost 6 bases, and 5 bases had no gene match.

This sequence joins TRBV4-2 and TRBJ2-2; D perhaps matches TRBD2 (6 bases). This CDR3 is built from 16 residues. Germline V CDR1 and CDR2: LGHNA, YNFKEQ. With 0 bases removed from V and 5 bases from J, the gap between germline ends came to 13 bases. The CDR3 coding sequence is TGTGCCAGCAGCCAAGAATCCGGGGGAGGAACCGGGGAGCTGTTTTTT. As protein: CASSQESGGGTGELFF.

The chain combines TRBV7-9 with TRBJ2-1, with D perhaps matching TRBD1 (6 bases). The CDR3 has 15 amino acids. The V gene's germline CDR1 is SEHNR and CDR2 FQNEAQ (reference sequence). Trimming took off 5 bases at V and 0 bases at J, with 11 bases between the two ends. CDR3 amino acids: CASSPRQDSYNEQFF. The CDR3 coding sequence is TGTGCCAGCAGCCCGCGACAGGACTCCTACAATGAGCAGTTCTTC.

The V call is TRBV23-1, the J call TRBJ2-1; the match to TRBD2 covers 16 bases. TRBV23-1 has ORF status, its function being uncertain. With V trimmed by 4 bases and J by 2 bases, 2 bases remained unmatched. The length of the CDR3 is 17 residues. DNA of the CDR3: TGCGCCAGCAGTCCGGGACTAGCGGGGGGGACCTACAATGAGCAGTTCTTC. This sequence encodes CASSPGLAGGTYNEQFF.

The rearrangement joins TRBV6-5 to TRBJ2-1, with TRBD1 identical over 10 bases. Germline trimming cut 7 bases from V and 5 bases from J; bases unmatched to any gene: 8. Germline V gene data show CDR1 as MNHEY and CDR2 as SVGAGI. This CDR3 spans 15 amino acids. CDR3 protein: CASTEDRGRDNEQFF. The CDR3 nucleotides are TGTGCCAGCACCGAAGACAGGGGGCGCGACAATGAGCAGTTCTTC.

The chain is built from TRBV6-2 or TRBV6-3 and TRBJ1-4; D not certain. Germline V CDR1 and CDR2: MNHEY, SVGEGT. The CDR3 has 14 amino acids. Trimming removed 2 bases at V and 2 bases at J, with 6 bases between. The CDR3 nucleotides read TGTGCCAGCAGTTACCTCGGGACTAATGAAAAACTGTTTTTT. Amino acid sequence: CASSYLGTNEKLFF.

The V and J genes are TRBV10-3 and TRBJ1-3; TRBD1 is a possible D gene (5 bases). V lost 0 bases and J 0 bases, leaving 12 bases between the germline ends. This CDR3 comprises 17 residues. From germline, CDR1 is ENHRY and CDR2 SYGVKD. The CDR3 here is CAISESGLNLSGNTIYF. The CDR3 DNA is TGTGCCATCAGTGAGTCGGGACTGAACCTCTCTGGAAACACCATATATTTT.